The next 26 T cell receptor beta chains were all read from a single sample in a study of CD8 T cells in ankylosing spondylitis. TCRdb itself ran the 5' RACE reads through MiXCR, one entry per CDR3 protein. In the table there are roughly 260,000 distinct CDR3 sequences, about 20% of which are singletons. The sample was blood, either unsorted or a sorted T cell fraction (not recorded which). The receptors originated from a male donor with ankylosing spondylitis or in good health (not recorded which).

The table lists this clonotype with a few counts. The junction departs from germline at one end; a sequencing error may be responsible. The CDR3 coding sequence is TGTGCCAGCAGCCTAGCACCCCAGGCTGGCTACACCTTC. Amino acids: CASSLAPQAGYTF. The J gene is TRBJ1-2, the V gene TRBV7-8; D unclear. In germline, CDR1 is SGHVS, CDR2 FQNEAQ. The CDR3 is made up of 13 amino acids.

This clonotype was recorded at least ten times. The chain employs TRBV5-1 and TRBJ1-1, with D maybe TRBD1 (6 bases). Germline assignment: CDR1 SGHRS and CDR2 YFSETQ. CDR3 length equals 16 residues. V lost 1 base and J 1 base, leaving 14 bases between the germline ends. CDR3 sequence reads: CASSLFWGQENTEAFF. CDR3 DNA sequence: TGCGCCAGCAGCTTGTTCTGGGGACAAGAGAACACTGAAGCTTTCTTT.

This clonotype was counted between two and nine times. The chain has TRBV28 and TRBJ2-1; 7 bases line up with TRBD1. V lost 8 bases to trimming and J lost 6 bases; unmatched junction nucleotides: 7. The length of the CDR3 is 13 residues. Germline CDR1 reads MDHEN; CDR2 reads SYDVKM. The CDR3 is CASWTGPLNEQFF. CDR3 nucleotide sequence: TGTGCCAGCTGGACAGGTCCCCTCAATGAGCAGTTCTTC.

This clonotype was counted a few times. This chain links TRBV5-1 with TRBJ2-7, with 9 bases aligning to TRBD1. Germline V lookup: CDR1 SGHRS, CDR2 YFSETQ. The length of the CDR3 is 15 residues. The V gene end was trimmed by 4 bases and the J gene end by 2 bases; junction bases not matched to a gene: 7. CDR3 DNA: TGCGCCAGCAGCCTCACCGGGACAGGGCCCTACGAGCAGTACGTC. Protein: CASSLTGTGPYEQYV.

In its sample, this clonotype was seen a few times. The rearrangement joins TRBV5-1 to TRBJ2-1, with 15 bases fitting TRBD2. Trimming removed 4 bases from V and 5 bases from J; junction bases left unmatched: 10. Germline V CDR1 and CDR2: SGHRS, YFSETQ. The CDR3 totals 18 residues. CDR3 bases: TGCGCCAGCAGCCTTGGACTAGCGGGAGGGTTTAGGAACAATGAGCAGTTCTTC. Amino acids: CASSLGLAGGFRNNEQFF.

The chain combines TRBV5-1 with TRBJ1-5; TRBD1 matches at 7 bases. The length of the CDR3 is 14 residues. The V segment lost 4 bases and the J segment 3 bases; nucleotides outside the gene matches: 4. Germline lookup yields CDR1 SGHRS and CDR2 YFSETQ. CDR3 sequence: CASSTGTDNQPQHF. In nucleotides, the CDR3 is TGCGCCAGCAGCACGGGGACAGACAATCAGCCCCAGCATTTT.

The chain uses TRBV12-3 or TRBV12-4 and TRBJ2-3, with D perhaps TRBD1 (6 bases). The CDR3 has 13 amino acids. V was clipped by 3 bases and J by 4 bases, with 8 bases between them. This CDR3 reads CASSFGGSDTQYF. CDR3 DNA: TGTGCCAGCAGTTTTGGGGGCTCAGATACGCAGTATTTT.

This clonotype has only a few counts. The CDR3 coding sequence is TGCGCCAGCAGCTTGGAGTCGCGGTCAGGGTGGAATGAAAAACTGTTTTTT. Translating it yields CASSLESRSGWNEKLFF. The rearrangement links TRBV5-1 to TRBJ1-4, with D tentatively TRBD1 (5 bases). The CDR3 is made up of 17 amino acids. V lost 0 bases and J lost 5, with 17 bases in between. In germline, CDR1 is SGHRS, CDR2 YFSETQ.

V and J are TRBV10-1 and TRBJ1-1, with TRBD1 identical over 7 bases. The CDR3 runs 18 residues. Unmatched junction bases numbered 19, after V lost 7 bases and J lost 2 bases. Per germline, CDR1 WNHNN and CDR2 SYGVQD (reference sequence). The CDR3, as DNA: TGCGCCAGCATTTCTAATTCCGGGACAGAACTTTTAAACACTGAAGCTTTCTTT. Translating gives CASISNSGTELLNTEAFF.

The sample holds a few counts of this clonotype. The CDR3 is CASSSGISGELFF. The CDR3 coding sequence is TGTGCCAGCAGTTCGGGGATCTCCGGGGAGCTGTTTTTT. This sequence joins TRBV12-3 or TRBV12-4 and TRBJ2-2, with D possibly TRBD2 on 5 matching bases. V was cut by 4 bases and J by 6 bases, with 9 bases left in between. The CDR3 runs 13 residues.

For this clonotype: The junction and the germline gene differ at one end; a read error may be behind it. The CDR3 loop reads CVSSQESSYNEQFF. In DNA, the CDR3 is TGTGTCAGCAGCCAAGAAAGTAGCTACAATGAGCAGTTCTTC. The rearrangement uses TRBV4-2 and TRBJ2-1, with no clear D. CDR1 is LGHNA, CDR2 YNFKEQ, per germline. This CDR3 has 14 amino acids.

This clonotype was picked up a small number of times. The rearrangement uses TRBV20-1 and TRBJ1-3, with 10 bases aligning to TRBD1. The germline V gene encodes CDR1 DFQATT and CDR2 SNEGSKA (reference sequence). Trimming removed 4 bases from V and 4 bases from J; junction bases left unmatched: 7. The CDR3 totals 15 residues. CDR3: CSATPGTGAGNTIYF. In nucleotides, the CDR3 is TGCAGTGCTACTCCCGGGACAGGGGCAGGAAACACCATATATTTT.

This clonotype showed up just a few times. As DNA, the CDR3 is TGTGCCAGCAGCCCCGAGGCCCTGGACGGAAGAACGCAGTATTTT. This gives the protein CASSPEALDGRTQYF. V and J are TRBV7-9 and TRBJ2-3; unclear D gene. The germline CDR1 and CDR2 sequences are SEHNR and FQNEAQ (reference sequence). This CDR3 is built from 15 residues. V lost 5 bases and J 9 bases, leaving 21 bases between the germline ends. Drawing the rest from reference TRBV7-9 and TRBJ2-3, the complete variable domain is DTGVSQNPRHKITKRGQNVTFRCDPISEHNRLYWYRQTLGQGPEFLTYFQNEAQLEKSRLLSDRFSAERPKGSFSTLEIQRTEQGDSAMYLCASSPEALDGRTQYFGPGTRLTVL.

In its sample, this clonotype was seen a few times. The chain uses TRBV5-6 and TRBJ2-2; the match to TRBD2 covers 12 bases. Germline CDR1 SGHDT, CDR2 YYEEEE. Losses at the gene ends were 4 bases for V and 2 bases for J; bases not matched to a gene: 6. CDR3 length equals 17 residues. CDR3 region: CASSPPLAGGNTGELFF. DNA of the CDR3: TGTGCCAGCAGCCCCCCACTAGCGGGGGGCAACACCGGGGAGCTGTTTTTT.

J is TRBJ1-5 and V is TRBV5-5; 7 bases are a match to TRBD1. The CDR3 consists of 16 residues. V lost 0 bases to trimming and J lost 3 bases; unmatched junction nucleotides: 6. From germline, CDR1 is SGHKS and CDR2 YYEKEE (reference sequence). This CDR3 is CASSLAGQENNQPQHF. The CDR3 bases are TGTGCCAGCAGCTTGGCCGGACAGGAGAACAATCAGCCCCAGCATTTT.

The CDR3: CASSQDVTNTGELFF. In DNA form, the CDR3 reads TGCGCCAGCAGCCAAGATGTCACTAACACCGGGGAGCTGTTTTTT. The gene calls are TRBV4-1 and TRBJ2-2; D is unresolved. CDR3 size: 15 residues. Germline CDR1 and CDR2: MGHRA and YSYEKL. With 0 bases removed from V and 2 bases from J, the gap between germline ends came to 7 bases.

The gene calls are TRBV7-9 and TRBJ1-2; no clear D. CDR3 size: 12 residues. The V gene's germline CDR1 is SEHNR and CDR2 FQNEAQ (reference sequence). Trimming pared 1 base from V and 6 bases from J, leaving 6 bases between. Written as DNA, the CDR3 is TGTGCCAGCAGCTTAGGAGGGAATGGCTACACCTTC. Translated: CASSLGGNGYTF.

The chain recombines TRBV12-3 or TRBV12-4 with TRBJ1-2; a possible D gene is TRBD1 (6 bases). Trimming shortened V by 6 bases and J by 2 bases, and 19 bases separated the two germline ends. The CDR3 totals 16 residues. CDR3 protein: CASRPTGDSYNYGYTF. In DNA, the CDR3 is TGTGCCAGCAGACCGACAGGAGATTCGTACAACTATGGCTACACCTTC.

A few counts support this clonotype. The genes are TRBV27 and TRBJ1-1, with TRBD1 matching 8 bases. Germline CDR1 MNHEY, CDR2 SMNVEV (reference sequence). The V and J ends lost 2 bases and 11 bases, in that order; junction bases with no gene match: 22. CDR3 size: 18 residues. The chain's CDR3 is CASSLRGKVGRGLVAAFF. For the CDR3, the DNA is TGTGCCAGCAGTTTAAGGGGGAAGGTTGGCAGGGGGCTGGTGGCGGCTTTCTTT.

CDR3 DNA: TGTGCCAGCAGTGGGTTAGGGGGTTTCTTT. Encoded protein: CASSGLGGFF. The V gene is TRBV28, the J gene TRBJ1-1; tentatively, D is TRBD1 (6 bases). CDR3 length equals 10 residues. Germline V gene data show CDR1 as MDHEN and CDR2 as SYDVKM. V lost 5 bases to trimming and J lost 13 bases, with 11 bases between them.

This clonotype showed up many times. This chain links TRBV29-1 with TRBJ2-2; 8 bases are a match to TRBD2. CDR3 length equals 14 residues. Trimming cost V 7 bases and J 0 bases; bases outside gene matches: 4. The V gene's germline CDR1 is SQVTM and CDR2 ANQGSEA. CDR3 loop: CSAVSGANTGELFF. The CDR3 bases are TGCAGCGCCGTTAGCGGGGCGAACACCGGGGAGCTGTTTTTT.

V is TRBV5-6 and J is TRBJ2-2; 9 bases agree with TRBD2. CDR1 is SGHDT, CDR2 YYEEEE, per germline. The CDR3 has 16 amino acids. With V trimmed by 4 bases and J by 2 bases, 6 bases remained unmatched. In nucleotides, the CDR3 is TGTGCCAGCAGCCCGGGTAGCGGGAGCAACACCGGGGAGCTGTTTTTT. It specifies CASSPGSGSNTGELFF.

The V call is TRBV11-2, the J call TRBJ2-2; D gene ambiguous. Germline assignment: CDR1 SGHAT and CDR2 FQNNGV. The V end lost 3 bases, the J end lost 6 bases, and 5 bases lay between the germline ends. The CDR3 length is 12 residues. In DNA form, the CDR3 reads TGTGCCAGCAGCTTCCCTTCCGGGGAGCTGTTTTTT. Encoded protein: CASSFPSGELFF.

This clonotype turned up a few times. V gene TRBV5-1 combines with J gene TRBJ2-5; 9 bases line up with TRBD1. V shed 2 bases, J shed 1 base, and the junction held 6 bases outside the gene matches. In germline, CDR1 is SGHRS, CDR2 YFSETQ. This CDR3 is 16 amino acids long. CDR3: CASSFSGTGSQETQYF. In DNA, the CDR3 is TGCGCCAGCAGCTTCTCCGGGACAGGGAGCCAAGAGACCCAGTACTTC.

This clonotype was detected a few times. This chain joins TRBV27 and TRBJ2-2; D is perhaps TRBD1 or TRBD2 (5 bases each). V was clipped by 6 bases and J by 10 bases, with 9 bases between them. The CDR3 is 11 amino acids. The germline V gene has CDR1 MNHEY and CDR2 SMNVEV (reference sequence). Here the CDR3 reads CASRQGAELFF. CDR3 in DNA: TGTGCCAGCAGGCAGGGAGCGGAGCTGTTTTTT.

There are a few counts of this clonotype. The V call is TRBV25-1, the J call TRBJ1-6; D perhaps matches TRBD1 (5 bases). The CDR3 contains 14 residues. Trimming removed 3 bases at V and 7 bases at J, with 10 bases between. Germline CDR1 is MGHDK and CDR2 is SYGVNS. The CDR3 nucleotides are TGTGCCAGCAGTGATCCCGGGGCCAATTCACCCCTCCACTTT. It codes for CASSDPGANSPLHF.